Here is one T cell receptor beta chain with its context. Sequencing used immunoSEQ multiplex PCR; TCRdb keeps in-frame clones, though not all of them. This table has 150,000 to 190,000 clones, around four fifths appearing once. Losses at the gene ends were 3 bases for V and 5 bases for J; bases not matched to a gene: 7. The germline CDR1 and CDR2 sequences are SGDLS and YYNGEE. CDR3 length: 15 residues. The data derive from a study of blood T cell repertoires in COVID-19. This receptor was taken from a middle-aged man who had recovered from COVID-19. Material: PBMCs or T cells enriched from blood (not recorded which). The rearrangement uses TRBV9 and TRBJ1-4, with 7 bases matching TRBD1. CDR3 sequence: CASSAWDSWNEKLFF. The CDR3 DNA reads TGTGCCAGCAGCGCATGGGACAGCTGGAATGAAAAACTGTTTTTT.